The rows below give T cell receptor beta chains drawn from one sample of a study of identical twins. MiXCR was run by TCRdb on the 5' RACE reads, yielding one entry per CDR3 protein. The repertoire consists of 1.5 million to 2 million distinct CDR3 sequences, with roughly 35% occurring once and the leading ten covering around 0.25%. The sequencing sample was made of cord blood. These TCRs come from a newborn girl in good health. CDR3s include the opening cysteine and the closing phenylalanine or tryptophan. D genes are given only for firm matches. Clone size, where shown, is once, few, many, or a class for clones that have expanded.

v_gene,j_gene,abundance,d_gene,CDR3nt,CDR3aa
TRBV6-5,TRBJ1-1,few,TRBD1,TGTGCCAGCACCCAGGGATTAGGCGGGACAGGGCTATCTTTCTTT,CASTQGLGGTGLSFF
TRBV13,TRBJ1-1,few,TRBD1,TGTGCCAGCAGCTTAGGGGACAGGCGATCCATAGAACAAACTGAAGCTTTCTTT,CASSLGDRRSIEQTEAFF
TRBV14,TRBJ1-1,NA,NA,TGTGCCAGCAGCCATCTGGCGAACACTGAAGCTTTCTTT,CASSHLANTEAFF
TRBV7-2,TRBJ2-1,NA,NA,TGTGCCAGCAGCCCCGACTTAGGGGGTAGCAAGTTCTTC,CASSPDLGGSKFF
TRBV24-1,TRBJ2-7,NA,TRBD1,TGTGCCACCTCCGGGACAGGTTCCTACGAGCAGTACTTC,CATSGTGSYEQYF
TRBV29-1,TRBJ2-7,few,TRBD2,TGCAGCGTTGTGGATAGCGGGGGCGAGCAGTACTTC,CSVVDSGGEQYF
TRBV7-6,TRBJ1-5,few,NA,TGTGCCAGCAGCTTAGAGGGGGTTCCATTCAATCAGCCCCAGCATTTT,CASSLEGVPFNQPQHF
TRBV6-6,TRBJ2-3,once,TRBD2,TGTGCCAGCAGTAGACTAGCGGGTAGCACAGATACGCGGTATTTT,CASSRLAGSTDTRYF
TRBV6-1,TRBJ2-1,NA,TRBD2,TGTGCCAGCGGGAGGGCGGGGGCCTACAATGAGCAGTTCTTC,CASGRAGAYNEQFF
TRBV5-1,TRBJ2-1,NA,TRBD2,TGCGCCAGCAGCTTGCCGAGACTAGCGCTCTCCTACAATGAGCAGTTCTTC,CASSLPRLALSYNEQFF